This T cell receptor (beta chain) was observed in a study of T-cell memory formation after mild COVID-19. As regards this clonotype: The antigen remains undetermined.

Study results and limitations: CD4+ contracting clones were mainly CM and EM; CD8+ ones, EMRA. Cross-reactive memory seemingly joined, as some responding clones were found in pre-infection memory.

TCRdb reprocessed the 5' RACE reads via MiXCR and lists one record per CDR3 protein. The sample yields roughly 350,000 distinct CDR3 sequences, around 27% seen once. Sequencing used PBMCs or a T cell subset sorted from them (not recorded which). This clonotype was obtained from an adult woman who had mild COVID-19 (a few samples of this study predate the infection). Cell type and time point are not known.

The CDR3 here is CSARAGGLETQYF. CDR3 nucleotides: TGCAGTGCTAGAGCGGGGGGGCTAGAGACCCAGTACTTC. The chain uses TRBV20-1 and TRBJ2-5, with 8 bases that match TRBD2. Germline CDR1 and CDR2: DFQATT and SNEGSKA (reference sequence). The CDR3 runs to 13 residues. With V trimmed by 1 base and J by 4 bases, 2 bases remained unmatched.